Each of the 24 T cell receptor beta chains below was sequenced from the same sample in a study of Graves' ophthalmopathy and Graves' hyperthyroidism. Amplified material comprised TCR beta CDR3 regions derived from RNA transcripts. Following a first-round RT-PCR that used HTBI primers, a second-round multiplex PCR was carried out. TCRdb re-analysed the multiplex PCR reads in MiXCR, keeping a single row per CDR3 protein. The sample lists about 180,000 distinct CDR3 sequences, over 35% occurring once. Sequenced: peripheral blood. The receptors come from a woman in her thirties or forties with Graves' ophthalmopathy.

In this sample, this clonotype turned up a few times. The rearrangement links TRBV6-1 to TRBJ2-7; 7 positions match TRBD2. V shed 0 bases, J shed 3 bases, and the junction held 11 bases outside the gene matches. The CDR3 sequence is 17 residues long. Germline V gives CDR1 MNHNS, CDR2 SASEGT. CDR3 nucleotides: TGTGCCAGCAGTGAAGCGCTTCATATGGGGGGGGACTACGAGCAGTACTTC. Translating gives CASSEALHMGGDYEQYF.

The V gene is TRBV6-1, the J gene TRBJ2-7; D not resolved. The V and J ends lost 5 bases and 5 bases respectively, with 13 bases between them. The germline V gene has CDR1 MNHNS and CDR2 SASEGT. This CDR3 comprises 13 residues. The CDR3 nucleotides are TGTGCCAGCAGTCGACCAGCCACCGACGAGCAGTACTTC. This sequence encodes CASSRPATDEQYF.

V gene TRBV7-8 combines with J gene TRBJ2-5; 7 nucleotides align to TRBD1. This CDR3 contains 14 residues. Per germline, CDR1 SGHVS and CDR2 FQNEAQ. Losses at the gene ends were 5 bases for V and 1 base for J; bases not matched to a gene: 4. The CDR3 nucleotides read TGTGCCAGCAGCCGGACAGGACCCCAAGAGACCCAGTACTTC. Translation: CASSRTGPQETQYF.

The gene calls are TRBV2 and TRBJ1-1; the D gene is possibly TRBD1 (6 bases). Per germline, CDR1 SNHLY and CDR2 FYNNEI. With 5 bases removed from V and 4 bases from J, the gap between germline ends came to 14 bases. The CDR3 is made up of 14 amino acids. CDR3 nucleotide sequence: TGTGCCAGCAGTACCTCCAGGGGTGGCACTGAAGCTTTCTTT. Translating it yields CASSTSRGGTEAFF.

This clonotype was recorded many times. The chain is built from TRBV9 and TRBJ1-2, with D possibly TRBD1 on 5 matching bases. This CDR3 spans 14 amino acids. Trimming removed 3 bases from V and 4 bases from J, with 13 bases in between. Germline assignment: CDR1 SGDLS and CDR2 YYNGEE. CDR3 nucleotides: TGTGCCAGCAGCGGACTTGGGACGGTCTATGGCTACACCTTC. It codes for CASSGLGTVYGYTF.

The rearrangement uses TRBV15 and TRBJ1-2; D is undetermined. This CDR3 region has 12 residues. V was clipped by 0 bases and J by 5 bases, with 4 bases between them. Germline V gene sequence: CDR1 LNHNV, CDR2 YYDKDF (reference sequence). The CDR3 region has the DNA TGTGCCACCAGCAGAGATCGGTATGGCTACACCTTC. Protein product: CATSRDRYGYTF.

The chain combines TRBV7-2 with TRBJ2-7; D not resolved. The CDR3 runs to 11 residues. The ends were cut back, 6 bases at V and 6 bases at J, with 9 bases in the middle. Germline values: CDR1 SGHTA, CDR2 FQGNSA. The CDR3 DNA sequence: TGTGCCAGCAGTTTGGCCATCGAGCAGTACTTC. It yields the protein CASSLAIEQYF.

This clonotype came up many times. J is TRBJ1-2 and V is TRBV14; weak D call: TRBD1 (5 bases). V was shortened by 4 bases and J by 0 bases, with 9 bases between the two germline ends. The CDR3 sequence is 14 residues long. The germline V gene has CDR1 SGHDN and CDR2 FVKESK. DNA of the CDR3: TGTGCCAGCAGCCGGCAGGGTGCTAACTATGGCTACACCTTC. Translating it yields CASSRQGANYGYTF.

This clonotype came up many times. The CDR3 loop is CASSLYLNTEAFF. The DNA for the CDR3 is TGTGCCAGCAGTTTATACCTGAACACTGAAGCTTTCTTT. V is TRBV27 and J is TRBJ1-1; D uncertain. Germline V gene sequence: CDR1 MNHEY, CDR2 SMNVEV (reference sequence). The ends were cut back, 1 base at V and 0 bases at J, with 3 bases in the middle. CDR3 length: 13 amino acids.

The chain is built from TRBV7-8 and TRBJ2-7; 9 nucleotides match TRBD1. The CDR3 loop spans 15 amino acids. CDR1 and CDR2 from the germline V gene are SGHVS and FQNEAQ. V lost 3 bases to trimming and J lost 5 bases; unmatched junction nucleotides: 8. CDR3 nucleotide sequence: TGTGCCAGCAGCTTCTTGACAGGGGGTATAGACGAGCAGTACTTC. Translated, it gives CASSFLTGGIDEQYF.

This clonotype appeared many times. The chain employs TRBV28 and TRBJ2-2, with TRBD1 as a possible D gene (6 bases). This CDR3 contains 14 residues. Germline V gene data show CDR1 as MDHEN and CDR2 as SYDVKM. V was pared by 5 bases and J by 4 bases, with 11 bases between. In nucleotides, the CDR3 is TGTGCCAGCAGTGCCGGACAGACCACCGGGGAGCTGTTTTTT. It is translated as CASSAGQTTGELFF.

This clonotype was observed at least ten times. J is TRBJ1-1 and V is TRBV2; D is possibly TRBD1 (5 bases). Trimming took off 3 bases at V and 1 base at J, with 9 bases between the two ends. CDR1 SNHLY and CDR2 FYNNEI come from the germline V gene. The CDR3 loop spans 14 amino acids. The CDR3 DNA reads as TGTGCCAGCAGTGAGAGACAGACGAACACTGAAGCTTTCTTT. Amino acid sequence: CASSERQTNTEAFF.

The V call is TRBV5-1, the J call TRBJ2-5; TRBD1 aligns across 8 bases. The germline CDR1 and CDR2 sequences are SGHRS and YFSETQ. Trimming at V came to 2 bases and at J to 3 bases, leaving 6 bases not matched to a gene. The CDR3 totals 15 residues. CDR3 in amino acids: CASSLTGTGKETQYF. The CDR3 DNA reads as TGCGCCAGCAGCTTAACCGGGACAGGAAAAGAGACCCAGTACTTC.

This chain joins TRBV20-1 and TRBJ1-1; D gene ambiguous. Germline CDR1 reads DFQATT; CDR2 reads SNEGSKA (reference sequence). Deletions cut 3 bases from V and 11 bases from J, with 4 bases between. The CDR3 is 8 residues long. For the CDR3, the DNA is TGCAGTGCTAGGTCCGCTTTCTTT. Encoded protein: CSARSAFF.

The chain joins TRBV6-1 to TRBJ1-5; no firm D call. CDR3 size: 14 residues. Germline assignment: CDR1 MNHNS and CDR2 SASEGT. The V end was cut by 8 bases, the J end by 2 bases, with 13 bases between. CDR3 region: CASLRGSGNQPQHF. The CDR3, as DNA: TGTGCCAGCTTACGGGGATCCGGCAATCAGCCCCAGCATTTT.

The chain recombines TRBV6-1 with TRBJ1-2; D gene ambiguous. Deletions cut 1 base from V and 5 bases from J, with 5 bases between. The CDR3 sequence is 12 residues long. Germline values: CDR1 MNHNS, CDR2 SASEGT. CDR3 nucleotide sequence: TGTGCCAGCAGTGAAGACCGGTATGGCTACACCTTC. Translation: CASSEDRYGYTF.

This clonotype was detected many times. The rearrangement joins TRBV28 to TRBJ1-5, with no clear D. This CDR3 region has 15 residues. V dropped 2 bases and J dropped 9 bases, with 17 bases sitting between them. The germline V gene has CDR1 MDHEN and CDR2 SYDVKM. The CDR3 region is CASSLAERARGPQHF. The CDR3 nucleotides read TGTGCCAGCAGTTTAGCCGAAAGGGCCCGGGGGCCCCAGCATTTT.

The rearrangement links TRBV7-2 to TRBJ2-5; a possible D gene is TRBD1 (6 bases). Germline V gene data show CDR1 as SGHTA and CDR2 as FQGNSA. Trimming took off 0 bases at V and 3 bases at J, with 11 bases between the two ends. The CDR3 length is 15 residues. The CDR3 region is CASSLAGQPEETQYF. The CDR3, as DNA: TGTGCCAGCAGCTTAGCGGGACAACCTGAAGAGACCCAGTACTTC.

At least ten counts were recorded for this clonotype. The chain uses TRBV5-1 and TRBJ1-1; D is ambiguous. Germline V gene lookup returns CDR1 SGHRS and CDR2 YFSETQ. Trimming left V 0 bases short and J 4 bases short, with 13 bases between. The CDR3 loop spans 15 amino acids. The CDR3 is CASSLEWAVGTEAFF. CDR3 bases: TGCGCCAGCAGCTTGGAGTGGGCGGTGGGCACTGAAGCTTTCTTT.

The chain uses TRBV28 and TRBJ1-1, with D hard to call. The V end lost 4 bases, the J end lost 6 bases, and 21 bases lay between the germline ends. Germline loops: CDR1 MDHEN, CDR2 SYDVKM. This CDR3 is built from 16 residues. The CDR3 loop is CASSSMRFLRRAEAFF. The CDR3 coding sequence is TGTGCCAGCAGTTCAATGCGGTTCCTCCGACGGGCTGAAGCTTTCTTT. The variable domain in full, with the rest retrieved from reference TRBV28 and TRBJ1-1, is DVKVTQSSRYLVKRTGEKVFLECVQDMDHENMFWYRQDPGLGLRLIYFSYDVKMKEKGDIPEGYSVSREKKERFSLILESASTNQTSMYLCASSSMRFLRRAEAFFGQGTRLTVV.

This clonotype was seen repeatedly, ten times or more. J is TRBJ1-3 and V is TRBV5-1; TRBD1 agrees at 7 bases. The length of the CDR3 is 15 residues. Germline values: CDR1 SGHRS, CDR2 YFSETQ. Trimming cost V 5 bases and J 0 bases; bases outside gene matches: 5. The CDR3 reads CASRQGQSSGNTIYF. As DNA, the CDR3 is TGCGCCAGCAGGCAGGGACAGAGCTCTGGAAACACCATATATTTT.

The rearrangement joins TRBV2 to TRBJ1-1, with 9 bases fitting TRBD1. The length of the CDR3 is 16 residues. V was clipped by 3 bases and J by 3 bases; unmatched bases: 8. Germline CDR1 SNHLY, CDR2 FYNNEI. The CDR3 here is CASSDPRDRADTEAFF. CDR3 DNA: TGTGCCAGCAGTGACCCCCGGGACAGGGCTGACACTGAAGCTTTCTTT. Supplemented by reference TRBV2 and TRBJ1-1, the full variable domain reads EPEVTQTPSHQVTQMGQEVILRCVPISNHLYFYWYRQILGQKVEFLVSFYNNEISEKSEIFDDQFSVERPDGSNFTLKIRSTKLEDSAMYFCASSDPRDRADTEAFFGQGTRLTVV.

This clonotype was observed many times. This rearrangement joins TRBV3-1 to TRBJ1-1; D is undetermined. V lost 0 bases to trimming and J lost 7 bases, with 6 bases between them. Germline V gene data show CDR1 as LGHDT and CDR2 as YNNKEL (reference sequence). This CDR3 contains 12 residues. CDR3 nucleotides: TGTGCCAGCAGCCAAGATCACAGTGAAGCTTTCTTT. Translating gives CASSQDHSEAFF.

There are a few counts of this clonotype. V gene TRBV2 combines with J gene TRBJ1-1, with D tentatively TRBD1 (5 bases). CDR1 is SNHLY, CDR2 FYNNEI, per germline. CDR3 size: 16 residues. V was shortened by 1 base and J by 5 bases, with 17 bases between the two germline ends. CDR3 loop: CASSEGTSGAKTEAFF. CDR3 coding DNA: TGTGCCAGCAGTGAAGGAACTTCCGGGGCGAAAACTGAAGCTTTCTTT.